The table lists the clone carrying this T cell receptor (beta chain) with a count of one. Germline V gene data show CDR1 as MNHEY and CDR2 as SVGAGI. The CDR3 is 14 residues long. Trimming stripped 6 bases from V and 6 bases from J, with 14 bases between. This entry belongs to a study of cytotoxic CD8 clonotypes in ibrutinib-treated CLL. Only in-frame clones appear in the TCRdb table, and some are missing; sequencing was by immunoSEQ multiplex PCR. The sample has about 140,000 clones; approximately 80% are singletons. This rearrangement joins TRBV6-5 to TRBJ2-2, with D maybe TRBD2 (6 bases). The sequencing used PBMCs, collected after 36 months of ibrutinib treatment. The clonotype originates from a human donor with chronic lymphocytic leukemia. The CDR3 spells CASSYGGAPGELFF. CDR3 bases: TGTGCCAGCAGCTACGGGGGAGCCCCCGGGGAGCTGTTTTTT.